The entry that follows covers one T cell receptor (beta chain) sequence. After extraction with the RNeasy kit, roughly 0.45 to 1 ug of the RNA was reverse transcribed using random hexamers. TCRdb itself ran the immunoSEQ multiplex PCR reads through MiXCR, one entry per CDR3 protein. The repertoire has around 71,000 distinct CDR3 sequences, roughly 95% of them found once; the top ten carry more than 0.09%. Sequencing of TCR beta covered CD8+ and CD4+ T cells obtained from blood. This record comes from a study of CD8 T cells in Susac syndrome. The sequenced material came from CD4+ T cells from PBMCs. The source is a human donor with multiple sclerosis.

CDR3 protein: CASSQAQAHYEQYF. The CDR3 DNA reads TGTGCCAGCAGCCAAGCTCAGGCACACTACGAGCAGTACTTC. V and J are TRBV4-2 and TRBJ2-7, with D unclear. This CDR3 is built from 14 residues. Germline CDR1 is LGHNA and CDR2 is YNFKEQ. Trimming pared 1 base from V and 3 bases from J, leaving 10 bases between.